One sample yielded the 21 T cell receptor beta chains listed below, sequenced in a study of cytomegalovirus exposure and HLA in healthy donors. PCR amplification relied on 60 Vbeta primers (plus 13 Jbeta primers). The assay was immunoSEQ multiplex PCR, and TCRdb's table has in-frame clones only and misses some. The sample holds about 100,000 clones; more than 70% are singletons and the top ten take around 20%. Sequencing input: PBMCs. Receptor source: a woman aged 60-70 years in good health and CMV-seropositive.

The chain links TRBV10-3 to TRBJ2-2, with no clear D. The CDR3 runs 15 residues. Trimming removed 10 bases at V and 2 bases at J, with 17 bases between. Germline lookup yields CDR1 ENHRY and CDR2 SYGVKD. The DNA for the CDR3 is TGTGCCACCCTGAGCCAGGAACTCAACACCGGGGAGCTGTTTTTT. This codes for CATLSQELNTGELFF.

CDR3 protein: CASSSLDRGYNYGYTF. The CDR3 nucleotides are TGTGCCAGCAGTTCGCTCGACAGGGGATATAACTATGGCTACACCTTC. This chain links TRBV27 with TRBJ1-2; 8 nucleotides line up with TRBD1. Losses at the gene ends were 4 bases for V and 1 base for J; bases not matched to a gene: 8. CDR3 length: 16 residues. Germline CDR1 and CDR2: MNHEY and SMNVEV (reference sequence).

The rearrangement joins TRBV6-1 to TRBJ2-7, with D perhaps matching TRBD1 (6 bases). CDR3 length: 13 residues. The germline gives CDR1 MNHNS, CDR2 SASEGT. Trimming stripped 6 bases from V and 3 bases from J, with 12 bases between. For the CDR3, the DNA is TGTGCCAGCAGCCTACAGGGAGTCTACGAGCAGTACTTC. This encodes CASSLQGVYEQYF.

The chain couples TRBV6-5 to TRBJ1-1; D may be TRBD1 (6 bases). This CDR3 spans 15 amino acids. Trimming shortened V by 10 bases and J by 4 bases, and 22 bases separated the two germline ends. From germline, CDR1 is MNHEY and CDR2 SVGAGI. CDR3 sequence reads: CATTPHRTVRTEAFF. CDR3 bases: TGTGCCACTACCCCCCACCGGACAGTCCGCACTGAAGCTTTCTTT.

The V gene is TRBV5-1, the J gene TRBJ2-7, with 7 bases that match TRBD1. The CDR3 is 16 amino acids. With 4 bases clipped from V and 1 base from J, the junction kept 11 bases outside the gene matches. Germline loops: CDR1 SGHRS, CDR2 YFSETQ. Here the CDR3 DNA reads TGCGCCAGCAGCCGGGGAGCGGACAGGTTATCCTACGAGCAGTACTTC. Residues: CASSRGADRLSYEQYF.

This chain connects TRBV19 to TRBJ1-4; D remains unclear. The germline gives CDR1 LNHDA, CDR2 SQIVND (reference sequence). V gave up 7 bases and J gave up 11 bases, with 20 bases separating them. This CDR3 is 14 amino acids long. The CDR3 region has the DNA TGTGCCAGTAAGCGGGCGCTAGACGGTGGGAAACTGTTTTTT. Its translation: CASKRALDGGKLFF.

The chain couples TRBV6-6 to TRBJ2-1; D might be TRBD2 (6 bases). V lost 7 bases and J 1 base, leaving 14 bases between the germline ends. This CDR3 is 15 amino acids long. Looked up from germline, CDR1 is MNHNY and CDR2 is SVGAGI (reference sequence). Written as DNA, the CDR3 is TGTGCCAGCATGGGGGGTAGCGGTTCCTACAATGAGCAGTTCTTC. As protein: CASMGGSGSYNEQFF.

The chain recombines TRBV4-1 with TRBJ2-2; 8 bases are a match to TRBD1. The junction had 5 bases not matched to a gene; V was cut back by 1 base and J by 4 bases. The CDR3 is made up of 16 amino acids. CDR1 and CDR2 (germline): MGHRA, YSYEKL. CDR3 DNA sequence: TGCGCCAGCAGCCAAGGGACAGGGAGTGGCACCGGGGAGCTGTTTTTT. Protein sequence: CASSQGTGSGTGELFF.

The gene calls are TRBV18 and TRBJ2-5, with no clear D. Germline V lookup: CDR1 KGHSH, CDR2 LQKENI. The CDR3 extends over 12 amino acids. Trimming left V 4 bases short and J 5 bases short, with 8 bases between. The CDR3 DNA is TGTGCCAGCTCACTCCCCTCTGAGACCCAGTACTTC. Its translation is CASSLPSETQYF. Full variable domain (missing parts from reference TRBV18 and TRBJ2-5): NAGVMQNPRHLVRRRGQEARLRCSPMKGHSHVYWYRQLPEEGLKFMVYLQKENIIDESGMPKERFSAEFPKEGPSILRIQQVVRGDSAAYFCASSLPSETQYFGPGTRLLVL.

The chain joins TRBV10-3 to TRBJ2-2; the match to TRBD2 covers 7 bases. This CDR3 has 14 residues. Germline loops: CDR1 ENHRY, CDR2 SYGVKD. With 3 bases clipped from V and 6 bases from J, the junction kept 4 bases outside the gene matches. DNA of the CDR3: TGTGCCATCAGTGATGGGGGGGTCCCCGGGGAGCTGTTTTTT. Protein: CAISDGGVPGELFF.

V and J are TRBV9 and TRBJ2-1; TRBD2 is a possible D gene (5 bases). The CDR3 runs to 16 residues. V lost 4 bases and J 1 base, leaving 15 bases between the germline ends. The germline V gene encodes CDR1 SGDLS and CDR2 YYNGEE. The CDR3 loop reads CASSTEGVASYNEQFF. The CDR3 DNA follows: TGTGCCAGCAGCACCGAGGGAGTAGCGTCCTACAATGAGCAGTTCTTC.

V and J are TRBV2 and TRBJ1-2; D possibly corresponds to TRBD1 (6 bases). This CDR3 comprises 15 residues. V lost 7 bases and J 0 bases, leaving 15 bases between the germline ends. Germline CDR1 and CDR2: SNHLY and FYNNEI. The CDR3 reads CASILTGATNYGYTF. The CDR3 bases are TGTGCCAGCATCCTGACAGGAGCCACTAACTATGGCTACACCTTC.

CDR3 region: CASSPPVGRRETQYF. The CDR3 bases are TGTGCCAGCAGCCCCCCGGTAGGGAGGAGGGAGACCCAGTACTTC. The chain uses TRBV7-9 and TRBJ2-5; D is possibly TRBD2 (6 bases). The germline CDR1 and CDR2 sequences are SEHNR and FQNEAQ (reference sequence). The CDR3 totals 15 residues. Trimming removed 5 bases at V and 5 bases at J, with 18 bases between.

The V gene is TRBV7-9, the J gene TRBJ1-3; 7 positions match TRBD1. This CDR3 spans 14 amino acids. Germline V lookup: CDR1 SEHNR, CDR2 FQNEAQ (reference sequence). J lost 4 bases, V lost 5 bases, and 5 bases had no gene match. CDR3 DNA: TGTGCCAGCAGCCAACAGGGGATGGGAAACACCATATATTTT. This gives the protein CASSQQGMGNTIYF.

The J gene is TRBJ2-1, the V gene TRBV27; the D gene is possibly TRBD1 (6 bases). CDR1 and CDR2 (germline): MNHEY, SMNVEV (reference sequence). Trimming cost V 6 bases and J 4 bases, with 13 bases left between them. The CDR3 has 14 residues. In nucleotides, the CDR3 is TGTGCCAGCAGCTTTGGACAGAATTACAATGAGCAGTTCTTC. The encoded protein is CASSFGQNYNEQFF.

On this clone itself: Its ends do not fully match the called genes, so a read error is possible. The chain couples TRBV28 to TRBJ1-5; 7 nucleotides match TRBD1. Germline V CDR1 and CDR2: MDHEN, SYDVKM. This CDR3 contains 14 residues. The CDR3 DNA is TGTGCCGGCAGTCCGCCCGGGACAGCCCAGCCCCAGCATTTT. Translated: CAGSPPGTAQPQHF.

This clone came up once. The V and J genes are TRBV15 and TRBJ1-5, with 9 bases aligning to TRBD1. V trimming: 1 base; J trimming: 6 bases; junction bases outside the gene matches: 4. Germline V gene data show CDR1 as LNHNV and CDR2 as YYDKDF (reference sequence). The CDR3 covers 15 residues. CDR3 region: CATSRATGGFQPQHF. In DNA form, the CDR3 reads TGTGCCACCAGCAGAGCTACAGGGGGCTTTCAGCCCCAGCATTTT.

The CDR3 spells CATTETGHQPQHF. In DNA form, the CDR3 reads TGTGCCACCACGGAGACAGGACATCAGCCCCAGCATTTT. The V and J genes are TRBV2 and TRBJ1-5; weak D call: TRBD1 (6 bases). The germline V gene encodes CDR1 SNHLY and CDR2 FYNNEI. This CDR3 comprises 13 residues. V lost 10 bases to trimming and J lost 5 bases, with 15 bases between them.

This chain joins TRBV7-2 and TRBJ2-5; the match to TRBD1 covers 7 bases. The J call may be incorrect, as the DNA end agrees better with TRBJ2-7. The CDR3 extends over 14 amino acids. Per germline, CDR1 SGHTA and CDR2 FQGNSA. The CDR3: CASSFRDSDYEQYF. The CDR3 bases are TGTGCCAGCAGCTTCCGGGACAGCGACTACGAGCAGTACTTC.

The chain carries TRBV4-1 and TRBJ1-4; TRBD1 agrees at 7 bases. The CDR3 runs to 16 residues. Trimming cost V 2 bases and J 14 bases; bases outside gene matches: 17. From germline, CDR1 is MGHRA and CDR2 YSYEKL. The CDR3 DNA reads TGCGCCAGCAGCCAACCTGGGGTCGGGACAGCCCAGGGGCTGTTTTTT. Amino acid sequence: CASSQPGVGTAQGLFF.

The table lists this clone with many counts. The gene calls are TRBV5-4 and TRBJ2-2; D might be TRBD2 (5 bases). CDR3 length equals 15 residues. Between the trimmed V and J ends, which lost 0 bases and 3 bases, there was a span of 9 bases. Per the germline V gene, CDR1 is SGHNT and CDR2 is YYREEE (reference sequence). The CDR3 sequence: CASSLEERYTGELFF. Here the CDR3 DNA reads TGTGCCAGCAGCTTGGAAGAGCGGTACACCGGGGAGCTGTTTTTT.